This T cell receptor (beta chain) was captured by sequencing in a study of T cell repertoires in cytomegalovirus infection. Study-wide context: HLA-B-restricted CMV epitopes that are well studied were used alongside recently identified HLA-C-restricted ones. Notes on the study in general: The response measured ex vivo was dominated by TCR beta clonotypes (HLA-C-restricted and CMV-specific).

TCRdb re-analysed the reads in MiXCR, keeping a single row per CDR3 protein. The top ten hold about an eighth of the sample, which has around 710,000 distinct CDR3 sequences, roughly 29% seen once. This clonotype showed up just a few times. Antigen: not known. This CDR3 is built from 18 residues. The V and J ends lost 1 base and 1 base respectively, with 18 bases between them. Germline CDR1 is SGHKS and CDR2 is YYEKEE (reference sequence). The V call is TRBV5-5, the J call TRBJ2-1, with a tentative D call TRBD1 (5 bases). This receptor was taken from a human donor in good health (CMV status not recorded). Some clones in this sample may be carry-over from other donors' samples. The sequences come from cultured CD8+ T cells from PBMCs, collected from culture after CMV antigen stimulation. CDR3 residues: CASSLYDVPGSSYNEQFF. The CDR3 DNA reads TGTGCCAGCAGCTTGTACGACGTCCCAGGGTCATCCTACAATGAGCAGTTCTTC.